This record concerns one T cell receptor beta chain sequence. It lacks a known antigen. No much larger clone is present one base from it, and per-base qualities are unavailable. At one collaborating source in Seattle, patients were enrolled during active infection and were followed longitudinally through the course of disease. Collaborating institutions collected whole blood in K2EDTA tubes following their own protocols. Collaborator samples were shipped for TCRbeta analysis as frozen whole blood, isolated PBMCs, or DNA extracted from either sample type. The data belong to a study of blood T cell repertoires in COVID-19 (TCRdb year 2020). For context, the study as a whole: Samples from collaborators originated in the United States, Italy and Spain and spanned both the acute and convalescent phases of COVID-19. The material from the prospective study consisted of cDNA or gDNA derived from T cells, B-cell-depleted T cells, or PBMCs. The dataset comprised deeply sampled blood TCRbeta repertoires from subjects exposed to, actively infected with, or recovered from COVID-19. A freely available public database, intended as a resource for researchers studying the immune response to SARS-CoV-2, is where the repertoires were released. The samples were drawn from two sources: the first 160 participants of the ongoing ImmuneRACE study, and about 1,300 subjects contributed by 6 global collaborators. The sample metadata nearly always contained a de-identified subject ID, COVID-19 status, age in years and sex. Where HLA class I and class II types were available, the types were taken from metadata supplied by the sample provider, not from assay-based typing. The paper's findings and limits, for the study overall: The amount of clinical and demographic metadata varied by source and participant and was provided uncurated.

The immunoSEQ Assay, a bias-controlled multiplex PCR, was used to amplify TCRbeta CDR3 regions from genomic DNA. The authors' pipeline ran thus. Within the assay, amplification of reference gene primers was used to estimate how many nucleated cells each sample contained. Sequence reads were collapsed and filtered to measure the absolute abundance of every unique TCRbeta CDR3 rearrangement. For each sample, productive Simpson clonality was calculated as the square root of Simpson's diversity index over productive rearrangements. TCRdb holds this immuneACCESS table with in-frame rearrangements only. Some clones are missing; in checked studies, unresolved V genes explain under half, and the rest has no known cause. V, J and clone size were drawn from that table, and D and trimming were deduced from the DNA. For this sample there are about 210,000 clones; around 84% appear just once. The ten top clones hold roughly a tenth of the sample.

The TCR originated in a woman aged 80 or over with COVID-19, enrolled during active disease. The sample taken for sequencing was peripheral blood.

In nucleotide form, the sequence is TGTGCCAGCAGTGAAAGTAGTTGGTATGAGCAGTTCTTC. Its protein product is CASSESSWYEQFF. The chain couples TRBV6-1 to TRBJ2-1, with the D gene call left open. The junction carries 10 bases between V and J, which are trimmed by 2 bases and 8 bases respectively. Reading from cysteine to phenylalanine, the CDR3 counts 13 amino acids. Solely the CDR3 DNA is kept, with 39 bases framed from the first base. Reading the germline V gene gives CDR1 MNHNS and CDR2 SASEGT.